This T cell receptor (delta chain) derives from a study of gamma-delta T cells after stem cell transplantation (dated by TCRdb to about 2016). In its sample, this clone was seen a few times. What this receptor recognizes is not known. One end of the junction fails to match germline, which may point to a read error. The sample contains more than one DNA sequence encoding this CDR3. Libraries came from RT-PCR. The reads were generated on an Illumina MiSeq. TCRdb reran clone calling on the public reads with CATT; rows sharing one DNA sequence were then combined. The sample table lists more than 2,000 delta-chain clones, approximately 4% of them with a count of one. The ten largest make up about 39% of the sample. CDR1 GEAIGNYY and CDR2 EKD were looked up in the germline V gene. From the cysteine up to the phenylalanine, the CDR3 has a length of 25 residues. Left in the record is the CDR3 DNA by itself, 75 bases read in frame from the first base.

The chain joins TRDV2 to TRDJ3; TRDD3 lines up with 7 middle nucleotides. The sample taken for sequencing was gamma-delta T cells. The origin of this receptor is a human donor. It is not recorded whose cells these are; they may come from a transplant donor. The DNA reads as follows: TGTGCCTGTGACACCGTGAGTGGATGGGGGACCCCGCTTCGTTTATCATCCTGGGACACCCGACAAATGTTTTTC. This sequence encodes CACDTVSGWGTPLRLSSWDTRQMFF.